A selection of T cell receptor beta chains follows, all from one sample in a study of high-grade serous ovarian cancer treatment subgroups. Method: immunoSEQ multiplex PCR; TCRdb's copy keeps in-frame clones and lacks some. This sample carries more than 15,000 clones, about 68% of them seen once, and the ten largest clones take approximately 6.9%. Sequencing was performed on tumor tissue. These receptor sequences come from a human donor with high-grade serous ovarian cancer. The CDR3 runs from the conserved cysteine through the conserved F or W. D genes are given only for firm matches. Clone size is given for some rows only: seen once, a few or many times, or a class if the clone is expanded.

>TRBD1|TRBV19|TRBJ1-5|once
TGTGCCAGTAGTGCCGTCGCCCCCGGACAGGGTAATCAGCCCCAGCATTTT
CASSAVAPGQGNQPQHF
>.|TRBV7-9|TRBJ2-1|.
TGTGCCAGCAGTCTCCAGGAGGAGAGCAATGAGCAGTTCTTC
CASSLQEESNEQFF
>TRBD2|TRBV6-4|TRBJ2-7|.
TGTGCCAGCAGAGAATCGGGACTAGCGGATTTCTACGAGCAGTACTTC
CASRESGLADFYEQYF
>.|TRBV4-1|TRBJ2-1|.
TGCGCCAGCAGCCAAGGCGGCAGCTATATAGGCTACAATGAGCAGTTCTTC
CASSQGGSYIGYNEQFF
>.|TRBV6-5|TRBJ2-5|few
TGTGCCAGCAGTTACTCGATACAGGCAGGTCAAGAGACCCAGTACTTC
CASSYSIQAGQETQYF
>.|TRBV27|TRBJ2-1|.
TGTGCCAGCAGTTTATCGGAGGTGAGCTCCTACAATGAGCAGTTCTTC
CASSLSEVSSYNEQFF
>.|TRBV6-4|TRBJ1-3|.
TGTGCCAGCAGTGGTGACCATCGGGACTCATCTTCTGGAAACACCATATATTTT
CASSGDHRDSSSGNTIYF
>.|TRBV5-1|TRBJ2-7|.
TGCGCCAGCAGCTTTGGCAGTACCTACGAGCAGTACTTC
CASSFGSTYEQYF
>.|TRBV27|TRBJ1-1|.
TGTGCCAGCAGTTCTCTACAGAGCAACACTGAAGCTTTCTTT
CASSSLQSNTEAFF
>.|TRBV28|TRBJ2-6|.
TGTGCCAGCAGTTCTACAGGCAGCTCTGGGGCCAACGTCCTGACTTTC
CASSSTGSSGANVLTF
>.|TRBV28|TRBJ1-4|.
TGTGCCAGCAGTTTAGATACGTGGGAAAAACTGTTTTTT
CASSLDTWEKLFF
>TRBD2|TRBV11-1|TRBJ2-2|few
TGTGCCAGCAGTCGTCGAGCGGGAGCGGGGACCGGGGAGCTGTTTTTT
CASSRRAGAGTGELFF
>.|TRBV7-8|TRBJ2-5|.
TGTGCCAGCAGCTTAGCTCGGCCAGAGACCCAGTACTTC
CASSLARPETQYF
>TRBD1|TRBV18|TRBJ2-1|.
TGTGCCAGCTCAGGGGGACAGGCGGCTAACAATGAGCAGTTCTTC
CASSGGQAANNEQFF
>TRBD1|TRBV9|TRBJ1-2|few
TGTGCCAGCAGCGTAGCCCGGACAGGAGGGGTCTATGGCTACACCTTC
CASSVARTGGVYGYTF
>.|TRBV4-3|TRBJ1-1|.
TGCGCCAGCAGCCAAGATCGATACACACACCCTGAAGCTTTCTTT
CASSQDRYTHPEAFF
>.|TRBV4-3|TRBJ1-4|few
TGCGCCAGCAGCCAGGGGGGATACGAAAAACTGTTTTTT
CASSQGGYEKLFF
>.|TRBV7-2|TRBJ2-7|few
TGTGCCAGCTCTCCGGCGTTTAGCGAGCAGTACTTC
CASSPAFSEQYF
>.|TRBV4-3|TRBJ1-6|.
TGCGCCAGCAGGTATAGGGGGACGGAGAATTCACCCCTCCACTTT
CASRYRGTENSPLHF
>TRBD2|TRBV5-1|TRBJ2-7|.
TGCGCCAGCAGCTTGGGGAGCGGGGGATACGAGCAGTACTTC
CASSLGSGGYEQYF
>TRBD1|TRBV10-1|TRBJ2-5|few
TGCGTTGGGACAGGGGCCCAAGAGACCCAGTACTTC
CVGTGAQETQYF
>.|TRBV18|TRBJ2-2|.
TGTGCCAGCTCACCAGGCCCAGGGGCCCCGGGGGACGGGGAGCTGTTTTTT
CASSPGPGAPGDGELFF
>.|TRBV6-5|TRBJ2-7|.
TGTGCCAGCAGTTACCAGGCAAGTCGGTACGAGCAGTACTTC
CASSYQASRYEQYF
>.|TRBV28|TRBJ2-7|.
TGTGCCAGCGGACCCTCCGGGCCTACCTACGAGCAGTACTTC
CASGPSGPTYEQYF
>TRBD1|TRBV28|TRBJ1-2|.
TGTGCCAGCAACAGGGGGCACGTCTATGGCTACACCTTC
CASNRGHVYGYTF
>TRBD1|TRBV18|TRBJ1-4|.
TGTGCCAGCTCACCGACAGGGGGGGATGAAAAACTGTTTTTT
CASSPTGGDEKLFF
>TRBD1|TRBV6-6|TRBJ1-1|.
TGTGCCAGCAGCCTCATCGGGACAGGCAACACTGAAGCTTTCTTT
CASSLIGTGNTEAFF
>.|TRBV6-6|TRBJ2-1|.
TGTGCCAGCAGAGAACGAGGAGGGCTCGGGAATGAGCAGTTCTTC
CASRERGGLGNEQFF